The subject of this entry is one T cell receptor (beta chain). This specimen belongs to a study of blood T cell repertoires in COVID-19. About the research overall: COVID-19 samples collected from the United States, Italy and Spain covered acute and convalescent phases. T cells, B-cell-depleted T cells, or PBMCs supplied cDNA or gDNA.

Assay used: immunoSEQ multiplex PCR; TCRdb lists only in-frame clones, some missing. Of hundreds of thousands of clones in the sample, over 75% were seen once. This clonotype was sampled from a man aged 18 to 30 who had recovered from COVID-19. The material sequenced was PBMCs or T cells enriched from blood (not recorded which).

The CDR3 nucleotides read TGTGCCAGCACCTTTCAGGGCACTGAAGCTTTCTTT. Its protein is CASTFQGTEAFF. The chain recombines TRBV28 with TRBJ1-1; the D gene is possibly TRBD1 (5 bases). Looked up from germline, CDR1 is MDHEN and CDR2 is SYDVKM. The CDR3 has 12 amino acids. V was shortened by 7 bases and J by 4 bases, with 10 bases between the two germline ends.